These T cell receptor beta chains were read from a single sample in a study of blood T cells in healthy people across ages. TCRdb recomputed calls from the 5' RACE reads with MiXCR, one row per CDR3 protein. The data contain around 1,500,000 distinct CDR3 sequences, 42% of them seen just once; the ten biggest clones take up 6.5% to 10%. Specimen: blood. The origin of the receptors is a woman aged 18-29 years in good health. Each CDR3 is given without its conserved first and last residue. Fields, in order: CDR3 protein, V gene, clone size, J gene. Clone size is given for some rows only: seen once, a few or many times, or a class if the clone is expanded.

CDR3 protein: SGERGVTGELF
V gene: TRBV29-1
clone size: .
J gene: TRBJ2-2

CDR3 protein: ASSDRAGLTKNIQY
V gene: TRBV9
clone size: many
J gene: TRBJ2-4

CDR3 protein: ASSRRSTGNTQY
V gene: TRBV3-1
clone size: .
J gene: TRBJ2-3

CDR3 protein: ASSYRTGRGTGELF
V gene: TRBV6-5
clone size: few
J gene: TRBJ2-2

CDR3 protein: ASTVGTANTGELF
V gene: TRBV12-3/TRBV12-4
clone size: .
J gene: TRBJ2-2

CDR3 protein: ASSHGTGVNQPQH
V gene: TRBV3-1
clone size: .
J gene: TRBJ1-5

CDR3 protein: ASSYSSPGDTQY
V gene: TRBV6-5
clone size: .
J gene: TRBJ2-3

CDR3 protein: ASSLTGDGPQH
V gene: TRBV5-1
clone size: .
J gene: TRBJ1-5

CDR3 protein: ASSLVTVGELF
V gene: TRBV11-2
clone size: few
J gene: TRBJ2-2

CDR3 protein: ASLDPRTGEQY
V gene: TRBV11-1
clone size: few
J gene: TRBJ2-7

CDR3 protein: ASSPNPGGLF
V gene: TRBV12-3/TRBV12-4
clone size: few
J gene: TRBJ1-4

CDR3 protein: SVEDSLTGREAF
V gene: TRBV29-1
clone size: few
J gene: TRBJ1-1

CDR3 protein: ASSVRTSGPRDEQY
V gene: TRBV6-1
clone size: .
J gene: TRBJ2-7

CDR3 protein: ASSLIEAGAYQETQY
V gene: TRBV7-9
clone size: .
J gene: TRBJ2-5

CDR3 protein: ASSPQGWGDGYT
V gene: TRBV27
clone size: .
J gene: TRBJ1-2

CDR3 protein: ASSLGTRTYNEQF
V gene: TRBV27
clone size: .
J gene: TRBJ2-1

CDR3 protein: ASSQEGLAANEQF
V gene: TRBV4-1
clone size: .
J gene: TRBJ2-1

CDR3 protein: ASSLTGTSGYEQF
V gene: TRBV6-1
clone size: .
J gene: TRBJ2-1

CDR3 protein: SAPLPLEQY
V gene: TRBV20-1
clone size: .
J gene: TRBJ2-7

CDR3 protein: SARGAGGANVLT
V gene: TRBV20-1
clone size: .
J gene: TRBJ2-6

CDR3 protein: SAPRGHNEQF
V gene: TRBV20-1
clone size: few
J gene: TRBJ2-1

CDR3 protein: ASVNRDPFYEQY
V gene: TRBV5-5
clone size: .
J gene: TRBJ2-7

CDR3 protein: AWSVSGETQY
V gene: TRBV30
clone size: .
J gene: TRBJ2-5

CDR3 protein: SARAGSFVPGLARGSGEQF
V gene: TRBV20-1
clone size: .
J gene: TRBJ2-1

CDR3 protein: ASRIAGGNEQF
V gene: TRBV27
clone size: .
J gene: TRBJ2-1

CDR3 protein: ASSSGSIRETQY
V gene: TRBV10-2
clone size: few
J gene: TRBJ2-5

CDR3 protein: SASGWTGLDNEQY
V gene: TRBV20-1
clone size: few
J gene: TRBJ2-5

CDR3 protein: ATSRDPGHTYGYT
V gene: TRBV15
clone size: .
J gene: TRBJ1-2

CDR3 protein: ASSLGAQGGTDTQY
V gene: TRBV11-3
clone size: .
J gene: TRBJ2-3

CDR3 protein: ASSRTPSGASTDTQY
V gene: TRBV4-2
clone size: .
J gene: TRBJ2-3

CDR3 protein: SAGTGPTF
V gene: TRBV20-1
clone size: .
J gene: TRBJ1-1

CDR3 protein: ASSSTGGGNQPQH
V gene: TRBV7-9
clone size: many
J gene: TRBJ1-5

CDR3 protein: ASSPAALSAHEQY
V gene: TRBV28
clone size: few
J gene: .

CDR3 protein: ASSVGQGTGEYGYT
V gene: TRBV5-1
clone size: .
J gene: TRBJ1-2

CDR3 protein: ASSLVGTSGRTYTDTQY
V gene: TRBV7-2
clone size: .
J gene: TRBJ2-3

CDR3 protein: ASSDRPGDANTGELF
V gene: TRBV5-1
clone size: .
J gene: TRBJ2-2

CDR3 protein: ASSHLDSGYT
V gene: TRBV14
clone size: .
J gene: TRBJ1-2

CDR3 protein: AGAWGESTDTQY
V gene: TRBV2
clone size: .
J gene: TRBJ2-3

CDR3 protein: ASSQDGQGADTQY
V gene: TRBV4-1
clone size: .
J gene: TRBJ2-3

CDR3 protein: ASSSEGGVNQPQH
V gene: TRBV5-1
clone size: .
J gene: TRBJ1-5

CDR3 protein: ASTQTGDPEAF
V gene: TRBV7-9
clone size: .
J gene: TRBJ1-1

CDR3 protein: ASSNQEAF
V gene: TRBV7-9
clone size: few
J gene: TRBJ1-1

CDR3 protein: ASIFAAARKGTDTQY
V gene: TRBV12-3/TRBV12-4
clone size: few
J gene: TRBJ2-3

CDR3 protein: ASSEEISVDTQY
V gene: TRBV2
clone size: few
J gene: TRBJ2-3

CDR3 protein: SATTGASETQY
V gene: TRBV20-1
clone size: few
J gene: TRBJ2-5

CDR3 protein: ASTMRLFGDTQY
V gene: TRBV6-5
clone size: few
J gene: TRBJ2-3

CDR3 protein: ASSLGVGSNQPQH
V gene: TRBV7-2
clone size: .
J gene: TRBJ1-5

CDR3 protein: AIMGNFPPTDTQY
V gene: TRBV10-3
clone size: few
J gene: TRBJ2-3

CDR3 protein: ATSSTNEQF
V gene: TRBV15
clone size: few
J gene: TRBJ2-1

CDR3 protein: ASSYSTSAYNEQF
V gene: TRBV6-5
clone size: .
J gene: TRBJ2-1

CDR3 protein: ASRQVYSGPNEQF
V gene: TRBV4-1
clone size: .
J gene: TRBJ2-1

CDR3 protein: ASSNPGAYNEQY
V gene: TRBV19
clone size: .
J gene: .

CDR3 protein: ASTLGLAATQETQY
V gene: TRBV2
clone size: few
J gene: TRBJ2-5

CDR3 protein: SAKPDSYYEQY
V gene: TRBV20-1
clone size: few
J gene: TRBJ2-7

CDR3 protein: ASNASPGVYYGYT
V gene: TRBV6-1
clone size: .
J gene: TRBJ1-2